The 17 T cell receptor beta chains in this list originate from one sample, sequenced in a study of beta chain features in type 1 diabetes. Study-wide results and limits: A moderate, significant TCRB CDR3 shortening appeared in type 1 diabetes across four CD4+ subsets.

The entirety of the isolated RNA underwent reverse transcription, so expressed TCRB transcripts were sequenced. Libraries were prepared by immunoSEQ multiplex PCR; TCRdb keeps only in-frame clonotypes and omits some of them. The sample shows some 700,000 clones, about an eighth of them seen only once. These TCRs are of unknown antigen specificity. Sequencing used naive CD4+ T cells from blood. The origin of the receptors is a man aged 18 to 30 with type 1 diabetes.

The chain uses TRBV29-1 and TRBJ1-2; a possible D gene is TRBD1 (6 bases). The length of the CDR3 is 13 residues. Trimming took off 7 bases at V and 4 bases at J, with 16 bases between the two ends. Germline CDR1 is SQVTM and CDR2 is ANQGSEA. Written as DNA, the CDR3 is TGCAGCGCCTCGACAGGAACGTTCTATGGCTACACCTTC. Its translation is CSASTGTFYGYTF. The full variable domain, in which reference TRBV29-1 and TRBJ1-2 provide the parts outside the CDR3, is SAVISQKPSRDICQRGTSLTIQCQVDSQVTMMFWYRQQPGQSLTLIATANQGSEATYESGFVIDKFPISRPNLTFSTLTVSNMSPEDSSIYLCSASTGTFYGYTFGSGTRLTVV.

The rearrangement joins TRBV28 to TRBJ2-7; no clear D gene. The CDR3 is 12 amino acids. Trimming pared 9 bases from V and 2 bases from J, leaving 11 bases between. The germline V gene encodes CDR1 MDHEN and CDR2 SYDVKM. Here the CDR3 reads CASSTGPYEQYF. Written as DNA, the CDR3 is TGTGCCAGTTCCACTGGGCCCTACGAGCAGTACTTC.

Comments on this clone: The sample carries other DNA sequences with the same CDR3. This sequence joins TRBV18 and TRBJ2-2, with D perhaps TRBD1 (5 bases). V shed 6 bases and J shed 4 bases, with 9 bases lying between them. This CDR3 is 13 amino acids long. Germline CDR1 KGHSH, CDR2 LQKENI. The CDR3 region has the DNA TGTGCCAGCTCCCCCCAGGGCACCGGGGAGCTGTTTTTT. This gives the protein CASSPQGTGELFF.

This chain joins TRBV30 and TRBJ1-6; 7 nucleotides match TRBD1. This CDR3 region has 15 residues. V dropped 1 base and J dropped 7; count of bases not matched to a gene: 7. The V gene's germline CDR1 is GTSNPN and CDR2 SVGIG (reference sequence). The CDR3 region is CAWSAKQGWNSPLHF. Written as DNA, the CDR3 is TGTGCCTGGAGTGCGAAACAGGGGTGGAATTCACCCCTCCACTTT.

The rearrangement uses TRBV10-3 and TRBJ2-5; 7 positions match TRBD2. With V trimmed by 3 bases and J by 3 bases, 10 bases remained unmatched. The germline CDR1 and CDR2 sequences are ENHRY and SYGVKD. This CDR3 spans 16 amino acids. CDR3 bases: TGTGCCATCAGTGATGAGGTCGGGGGGTTAAAAGAGACCCAGTACTTC. Translating it yields CAISDEVGGLKETQYF.

This chain connects TRBV7-9 to TRBJ2-7; 8 positions agree with TRBD1. V lost 4 bases to trimming and J lost 3 bases; unmatched junction nucleotides: 2. The CDR3 runs 13 residues. Per germline, CDR1 SEHNR and CDR2 FQNEAQ (reference sequence). The CDR3 DNA reads TGTGCCAGCAGCTACGACAGGGGCTACGAGCAGTACTTC. As protein: CASSYDRGYEQYF. Drawing the rest from reference TRBV7-9 and TRBJ2-7, the complete variable domain is DTGVSQNPRHKITKRGQNVTFRCDPISEHNRLYWYRQTLGQGPEFLTYFQNEAQLEKSRLLSDRFSAERPKGSFSTLEIQRTEQGDSAMYLCASSYDRGYEQYFGPGTRLTVT.

This sequence joins TRBV27 and TRBJ2-3; 8 nucleotides align to TRBD2. V shed 5 bases and J 5 bases; nucleotides not matched to a gene: 9. The CDR3 is 15 residues long. Germline assignment: CDR1 MNHEY and CDR2 SMNVEV (reference sequence). CDR3 coding DNA: TGTGCCAGCAGTGTCTCCGGGACTAGTAGAGATACGCAGTATTTT. It yields the protein CASSVSGTSRDTQYF.

In its sample, this clone was seen a few times. V is TRBV2 and J is TRBJ2-2; 8 positions match TRBD2. With V trimmed by 7 bases and J by 0 bases, 7 bases remained unmatched. Germline-derived CDR1 and CDR2 are SNHLY and FYNNEI. The CDR3 totals 16 residues. CDR3 DNA sequence: TGTGCCAGCAAAGAGCGGGGGACCTCGAACACCGGGGAGCTGTTTTTT. It is translated as CASKERGTSNTGELFF.

This clone was seen a handful of times. The CDR3 DNA is TGCGCCAGCAACAGCTTGGGCCAGTCCTACGAGCAGTACTTC. Amino acids: CASNSLGQSYEQYF. This chain links TRBV5-1 with TRBJ2-7; D remains ambiguous. This CDR3 is built from 14 residues. Germline lookup yields CDR1 SGHRS and CDR2 YFSETQ. Deletions cut 6 bases from V and 1 base from J, with 14 bases between.

This clone was picked up a small number of times. The chain links TRBV6-5 to TRBJ2-1, with D unresolved. CDR3 size: 14 residues. V was shortened by 4 bases and J by 1 base, with 8 bases between the two germline ends. Germline CDR1 and CDR2: MNHEY and SVGAGI. For the CDR3, the DNA is TGTGCCAGCAGTTTTGTAGCTTCCTACAATGAGCAGTTCTTC. This codes for CASSFVASYNEQFF.

This chain uses TRBV19 with TRBJ2-6, with a possible D match to TRBD1 (5 bases). CDR1 is LNHDA, CDR2 SQIVND, per germline (reference sequence). The CDR3 loop spans 15 amino acids. V lost 3 bases, J lost 0 bases, and 6 bases lay in between. CDR3 amino acids: CASSMTVSGANVLTF. DNA of the CDR3: TGTGCCAGTAGTATGACAGTCTCTGGGGCCAACGTCCTGACTTTC.

This clone has only a few counts. This chain uses TRBV10-3 with TRBJ1-1, with D unresolved. V shed 9 bases and J shed 3 bases, with 14 bases lying between them. CDR1 is ENHRY, CDR2 SYGVKD, per germline. The CDR3 covers 13 residues. CDR3 loop: CAIQGGPHTEAFF. The CDR3 region has the DNA TGTGCCATTCAAGGTGGCCCCCACACTGAAGCTTTCTTT.

V is TRBV19 and J is TRBJ1-2; D gene unclear. The CDR3 spans 16 residues. Germline V CDR1 and CDR2: LNHDA, SQIVND (reference sequence). V lost 3 bases to trimming and J lost 7 bases, with 21 bases between them. CDR3 in DNA: TGTGCCAGTAGTATCCCCCGGACCGGTTTGGAGGGTGGCTACACCTTC. It codes for CASSIPRTGLEGGYTF.

The chain carries TRBV4-1 and TRBJ1-2, with D maybe TRBD1 (6 bases). This CDR3 is 16 amino acids long. V lost 0 bases, J lost 0 bases, and 11 bases lay in between. CDR1 and CDR2 from the germline V gene are MGHRA and YSYEKL. The CDR3 coding sequence is TGCGCCAGCAGCCAAGAGGGGGCAGGACCTAACTATGGCTACACCTTC. It encodes CASSQEGAGPNYGYTF.

The chain joins TRBV5-1 to TRBJ2-5; no clear D gene. Germline CDR1 and CDR2: SGHRS and YFSETQ. V was pared by 4 bases and J by 2 bases, with 9 bases between. The CDR3 is 13 amino acids. CDR3 coding DNA: TGCGCCAGCAGCAGGGCGACACAAGAGACCCAGTACTTC. It codes for CASSRATQETQYF.

The V call is TRBV7-6, the J call TRBJ2-7; 9 bases align to TRBD1. The length of the CDR3 is 14 residues. CDR1 and CDR2 (germline): SGHVS, FNYEAQ. The trim removed 5 bases at V and 2 bases at J, leaving 4 bases unmatched. This chain's CDR3 is CASSTGQGTYEQYF. The CDR3 DNA sequence: TGTGCCAGCAGCACCGGACAGGGGACCTACGAGCAGTACTTC.

The rearrangement links TRBV4-2 to TRBJ1-1, with 8 bases matching TRBD1. Trimming removed 4 bases from V and 3 bases from J; junction bases left unmatched: 4. There are 14 residues in the CDR3. Germline CDR1 is LGHNA and CDR2 is YNFKEQ. The CDR3 nucleotides are TGTGCCAGCAGCCTTCAGGACAGGGACACTGAAGCTTTCTTT. Encoded protein: CASSLQDRDTEAFF.